Only one count was recorded for the clone carrying this TCR beta chain. CDR3 size: 15 residues. Germline CDR1 MNHEY, CDR2 SVGAGI. V lost 7 bases, J lost 1 base, and 5 bases stayed unmatched. TCRdb's table, derived via immunoSEQ multiplex PCR, lists solely in-frame clones and lacks some. The data contain roughly 150,000 clones, 92% of them singletons. This sample was included in a study of T cell responses to AZD1222 COVID-19 vaccine. The V gene is TRBV6-5, the J gene TRBJ2-3; TRBD2 matches at 10 bases. Sequencing was performed on peripheral blood, taken on day 0 of AZD1222 vaccination. The receptor was isolated from an adult in good health. This CDR3 is CASTSGTSGTDTQYF. CDR3 nucleotide sequence: TGTGCCAGCACTAGCGGGACTAGCGGCACAGATACGCAGTATTTT.